The 8 T cell receptor beta chains below come from one sample, sequenced in a study of T cells in narcolepsy (dated by TCRdb to 2016 to 2018). Libraries were built with the immunoSEQ multiplex PCR assay. What TCRdb holds here is the immuneACCESS table cut down to in-frame rearrangements. Part of the clones is not present; checked against another copy, under half of the missing clones reflect an unresolved V gene, and the others are unexplained. The table for this sample lists some 37,000 clones; about 85% of them were counted only once. The ten largest clones capture around 1.6% of the sample. Specimen: CD45RA- memory CD4+ T cells from PBMCs. Sample cell subset or site, as interpreted from the label and publication: memory T cells sorted ex vivo from peripheral blood. These receptors originate from a human donor with narcolepsy.

This clone was found once. This chain uses TRBV5-4 with TRBJ2-3, with 8 bases that match TRBD1. The CDR3 loop spans 15 amino acids. The V segment lost 1 base and the J segment 2 bases; nucleotides outside the gene matches: 3. The germline V gene encodes CDR1 SGHNT and CDR2 YYREEE (reference sequence). The CDR3 sequence is CASSLTGQATDTQYF. The CDR3 DNA follows: TGTGCCAGCAGCTTGACGGGACAGGCCACAGATACGCAGTATTTT.

The chain has TRBV14 and TRBJ2-1, with D perhaps matching TRBD2 (7 bases). Germline CDR1 and CDR2: SGHDN and FVKESK. The V end lost 5 bases, the J end lost 3 bases, and 14 bases lay between the germline ends. CDR3 size: 15 residues. The chain's CDR3 is CASSEGGAYYNEQFF. Here the CDR3 DNA reads TGTGCCAGCAGCGAAGGGGGGGCTTACTACAATGAGCAGTTCTTC.

J is TRBJ2-5 and V is TRBV9; 7 bases are a match to TRBD2. The CDR3 loop spans 16 amino acids. Germline V lookup: CDR1 SGDLS, CDR2 YYNGEE. V lost 3 bases and J lost 1; bases outside the gene matches: 9. For the CDR3, the DNA is TGTGCCAGCAGCGGGGAGTCAGGGAGGGCCCAAGAGACCCAGTACTTC. Its translation is CASSGESGRAQETQYF.

This clone was detected only a few times. This chain connects TRBV19 to TRBJ1-2; D gene ambiguous. Trimming took off 8 bases at V and 4 bases at J, with 11 bases between the two ends. The germline V gene has CDR1 LNHDA and CDR2 SQIVND (reference sequence). The CDR3 runs 12 residues. The CDR3 DNA reads TGTGCCAGTGAGACGCCTGCCTATGGCTACACCTTC. It translates to CASETPAYGYTF.

This chain connects TRBV19 to TRBJ2-2; a weak D match, TRBD1 (6 bases). Germline assignment: CDR1 LNHDA and CDR2 SQIVND (reference sequence). With 1 base removed from V and 5 bases from J, the gap between germline ends came to 8 bases. The CDR3 is 14 residues long. The CDR3 coding sequence is TGTGCCAGTAGTATAGTAACAGGGACCGGGGAGCTGTTTTTT. The encoded protein is CASSIVTGTGELFF.

The chain is built from TRBV7-2 and TRBJ1-6; a weak D match, TRBD1 (5 bases). V lost 4 bases and J lost 7, with 8 bases in between. From germline, CDR1 is SGHTA and CDR2 FQGNSA. CDR3 length: 13 residues. This chain's CDR3 is CASSSWGNSPLHF. As DNA, the CDR3 is TGTGCCAGCAGCTCCTGGGGGAATTCACCCCTCCACTTT.

The chain links TRBV15 to TRBJ1-1, with D possibly TRBD1 on 6 matching bases. Germline V gene lookup returns CDR1 LNHNV and CDR2 YYDKDF (reference sequence). V lost 0 bases and J lost 5, with 10 bases in between. The CDR3 contains 14 residues. CDR3 nucleotides: TGTGCCACCAGCAGAGATACGAGGGGGACTGAAGCTTTCTTT. Encoded protein: CATSRDTRGTEAFF. The entire variable domain, with the rest obtained from reference TRBV15 and TRBJ1-1, is as follows: DAMVIQNPRYQVTQFGKPVTLSCSQTLNHNVMYWYQQKSSQAPKLLFHYYDKDFNNEADTPDNFQSRRPNTSFCFLDIRSPGLGDTAMYLCATSRDTRGTEAFFGQGTRLTVV.

The chain uses TRBV5-1 and TRBJ1-1; 9 bases map to TRBD1. In germline, CDR1 is SGHRS, CDR2 YFSETQ. V dropped 4 bases and J dropped 1; count of bases not matched to a gene: 2. The CDR3 runs 14 residues. This chain's CDR3 is CASSVDRGNTEAFF. DNA for the CDR3: TGCGCCAGCAGCGTGGACAGGGGGAACACTGAAGCTTTCTTT.